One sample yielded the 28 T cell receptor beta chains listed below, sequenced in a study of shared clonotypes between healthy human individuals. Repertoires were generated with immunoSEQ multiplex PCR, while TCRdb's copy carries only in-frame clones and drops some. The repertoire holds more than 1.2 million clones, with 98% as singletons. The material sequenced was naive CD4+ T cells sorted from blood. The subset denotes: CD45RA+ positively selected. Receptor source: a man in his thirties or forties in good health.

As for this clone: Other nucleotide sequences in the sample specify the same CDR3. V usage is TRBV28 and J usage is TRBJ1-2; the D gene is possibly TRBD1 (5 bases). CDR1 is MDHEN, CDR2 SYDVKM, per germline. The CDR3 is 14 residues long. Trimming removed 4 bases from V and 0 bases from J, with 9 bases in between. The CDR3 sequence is CASSSGGANYGYTF. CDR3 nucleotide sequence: TGTGCCAGCAGTTCGGGGGGTGCTAACTATGGCTACACCTTC.

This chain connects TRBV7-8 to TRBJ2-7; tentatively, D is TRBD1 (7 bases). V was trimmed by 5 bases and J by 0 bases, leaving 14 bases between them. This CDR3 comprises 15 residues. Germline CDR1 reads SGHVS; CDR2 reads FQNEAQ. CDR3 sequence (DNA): TGTGCCAGCAGCCCAGGGGGGAGGAGCTCCTACGAGCAGTACTTC. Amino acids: CASSPGGRSSYEQYF.

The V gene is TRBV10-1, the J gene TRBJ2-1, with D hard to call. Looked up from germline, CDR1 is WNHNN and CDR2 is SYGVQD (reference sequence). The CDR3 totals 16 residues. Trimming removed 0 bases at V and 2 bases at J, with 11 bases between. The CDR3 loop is CASSESGKGPYNEQFF. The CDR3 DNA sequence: TGCGCCAGCAGTGAGTCTGGAAAAGGGCCCTACAATGAGCAGTTCTTC.

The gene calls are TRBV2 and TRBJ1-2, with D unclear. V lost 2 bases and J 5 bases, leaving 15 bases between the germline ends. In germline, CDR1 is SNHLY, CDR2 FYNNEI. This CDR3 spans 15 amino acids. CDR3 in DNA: TGTGCCAGCAGTGAATTGCCTTCCAGAACGTATGGCTACACCTTC. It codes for CASSELPSRTYGYTF.

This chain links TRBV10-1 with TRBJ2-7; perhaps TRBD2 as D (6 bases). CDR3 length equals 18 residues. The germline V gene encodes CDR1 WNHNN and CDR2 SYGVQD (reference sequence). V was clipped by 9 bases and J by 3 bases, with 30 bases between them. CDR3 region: CASRGRLAREWVVYEQYF. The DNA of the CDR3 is TGCGCCAGTAGAGGGAGGCTAGCTCGGGAATGGGTCGTCTACGAGCAGTACTTC.

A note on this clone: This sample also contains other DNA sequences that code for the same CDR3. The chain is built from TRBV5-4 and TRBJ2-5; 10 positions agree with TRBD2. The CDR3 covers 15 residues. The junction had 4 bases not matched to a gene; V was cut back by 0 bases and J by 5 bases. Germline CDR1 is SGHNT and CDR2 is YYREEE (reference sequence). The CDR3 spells CASSLGLAGGETQYF. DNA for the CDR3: TGTGCCAGCAGCTTGGGACTAGCGGGCGGGGAGACCCAGTACTTC.

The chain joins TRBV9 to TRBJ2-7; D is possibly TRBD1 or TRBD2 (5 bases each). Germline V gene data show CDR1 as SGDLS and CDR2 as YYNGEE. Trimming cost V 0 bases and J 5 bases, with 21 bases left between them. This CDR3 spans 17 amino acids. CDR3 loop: CASSVAPRGPIEHEQYF. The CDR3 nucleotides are TGTGCCAGCAGCGTAGCCCCCCGGGGCCCCATAGAACACGAGCAGTACTTC.

Here the CDR3 DNA reads TGTGCCAGCAGTGCCGGTTCTAGATTAGATACGCAGTATTTT. This translates into CASSAGSRLDTQYF. The gene calls are TRBV6-1 and TRBJ2-3, with no clear D. The V gene's germline CDR1 is MNHNS and CDR2 SASEGT. The CDR3 totals 14 residues. Trimming stripped 4 bases from V and 5 bases from J, with 13 bases between.

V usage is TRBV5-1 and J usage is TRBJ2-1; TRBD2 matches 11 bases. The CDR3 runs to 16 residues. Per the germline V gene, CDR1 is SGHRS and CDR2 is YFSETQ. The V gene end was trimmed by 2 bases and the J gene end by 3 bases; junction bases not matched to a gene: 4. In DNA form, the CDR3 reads TGCGCCAGCAGCTTCCCCGGGACTAGCGGCTACAATGAGCAGTTCTTC. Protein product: CASSFPGTSGYNEQFF.

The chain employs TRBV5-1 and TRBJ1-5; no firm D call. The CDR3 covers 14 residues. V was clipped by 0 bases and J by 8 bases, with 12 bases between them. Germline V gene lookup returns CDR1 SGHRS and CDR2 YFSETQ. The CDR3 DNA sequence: TGCGCCAGCAGCTTGGACCCCCTGGTTGAGCCCCAGCATTTT. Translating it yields CASSLDPLVEPQHF.

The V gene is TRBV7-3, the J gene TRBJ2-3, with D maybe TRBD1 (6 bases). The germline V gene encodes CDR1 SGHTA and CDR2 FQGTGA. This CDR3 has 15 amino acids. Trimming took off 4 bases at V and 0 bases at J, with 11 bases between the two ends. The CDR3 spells CASSSGTTSTDTQYF. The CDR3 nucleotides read TGTGCCAGCAGCTCAGGGACAACTAGCACAGATACGCAGTATTTT.

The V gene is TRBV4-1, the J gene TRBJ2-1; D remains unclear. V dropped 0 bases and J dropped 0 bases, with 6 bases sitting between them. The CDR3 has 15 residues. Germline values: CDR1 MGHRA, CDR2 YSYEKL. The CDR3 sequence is CASSQDLTSYNEQFF. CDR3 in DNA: TGCGCCAGCAGCCAAGATCTTACCTCCTACAATGAGCAGTTCTTC.

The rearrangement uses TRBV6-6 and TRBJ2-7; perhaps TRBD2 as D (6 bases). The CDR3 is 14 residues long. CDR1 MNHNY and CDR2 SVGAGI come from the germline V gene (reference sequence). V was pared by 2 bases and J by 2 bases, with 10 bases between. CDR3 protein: CASSYGGVTYEQYF. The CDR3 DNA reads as TGTGCCAGCAGTTACGGAGGGGTGACCTACGAGCAGTACTTC.

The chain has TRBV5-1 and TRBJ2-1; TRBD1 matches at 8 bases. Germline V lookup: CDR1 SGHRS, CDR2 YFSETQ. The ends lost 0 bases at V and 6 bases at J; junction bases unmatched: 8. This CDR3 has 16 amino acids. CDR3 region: CASSLDVTGVGNEQFF. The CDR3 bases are TGCGCCAGCAGCTTGGATGTGACAGGGGTCGGCAATGAGCAGTTCTTC.

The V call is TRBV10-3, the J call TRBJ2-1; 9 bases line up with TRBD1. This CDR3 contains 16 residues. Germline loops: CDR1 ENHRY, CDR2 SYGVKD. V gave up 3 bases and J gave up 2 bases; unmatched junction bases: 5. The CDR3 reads CAISDSGTGPYNEQFF. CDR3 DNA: TGTGCCATCAGTGATTCCGGGACAGGGCCCTACAATGAGCAGTTCTTC.

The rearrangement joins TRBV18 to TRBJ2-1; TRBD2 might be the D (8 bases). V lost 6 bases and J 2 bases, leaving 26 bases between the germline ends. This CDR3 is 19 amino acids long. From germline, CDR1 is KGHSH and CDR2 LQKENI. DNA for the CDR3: TGTGCCAGCTCCCTGTTTGCCCGGGAGGGCGGGACAGCCTACAATGAGCAGTTCTTC. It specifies CASSLFAREGGTAYNEQFF.

This chain's CDR3 is CASSPRTGRGAYNEQFF. As DNA, the CDR3 is TGTGCCAGCAGCCCGAGGACAGGGAGGGGAGCCTACAATGAGCAGTTCTTC. The chain links TRBV7-9 to TRBJ2-1; possibly TRBD1 for D (8 bases). The length of the CDR3 is 17 residues. With 5 bases removed from V and 2 bases from J, the gap between germline ends came to 19 bases. Germline V gene lookup returns CDR1 SEHNR and CDR2 FQNEAQ (reference sequence). Complete variable domain (other parts from reference TRBV7-9 and TRBJ2-1): DTGVSQNPRHKITKRGQNVTFRCDPISEHNRLYWYRQTLGQGPEFLTYFQNEAQLEKSRLLSDRFSAERPKGSFSTLEIQRTEQGDSAMYLCASSPRTGRGAYNEQFFGPGTRLTVL.

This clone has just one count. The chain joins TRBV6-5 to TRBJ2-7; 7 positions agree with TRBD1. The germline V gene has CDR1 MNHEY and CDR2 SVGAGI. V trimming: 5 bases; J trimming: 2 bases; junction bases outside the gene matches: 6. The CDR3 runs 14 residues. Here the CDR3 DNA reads TGTGCCAGCAGTCACAACAGGGGAACCTACGAGCAGTACTTC. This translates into CASSHNRGTYEQYF.

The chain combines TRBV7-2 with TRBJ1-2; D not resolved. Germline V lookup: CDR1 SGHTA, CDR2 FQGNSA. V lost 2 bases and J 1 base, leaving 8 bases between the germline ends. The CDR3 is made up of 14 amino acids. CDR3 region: CASSLQRVNYGYTF. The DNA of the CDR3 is TGTGCCAGCAGCTTACAAAGGGTTAACTATGGCTACACCTTC. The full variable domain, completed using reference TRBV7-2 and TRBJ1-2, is GAGVSQSPSNKVTEKGKDVELRCDPISGHTALYWYRQSLGQGLEFLIYFQGNSAPDKSGLPSDRFSAERTGGSVSTLTIQRTQQEDSAVYLCASSLQRVNYGYTFGSGTRLTVV.

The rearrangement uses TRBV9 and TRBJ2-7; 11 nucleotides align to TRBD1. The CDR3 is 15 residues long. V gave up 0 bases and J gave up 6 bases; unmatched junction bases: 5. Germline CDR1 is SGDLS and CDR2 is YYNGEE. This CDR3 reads CASSVATGTGGEQYF. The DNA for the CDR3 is TGTGCCAGCAGCGTAGCCACCGGGACAGGGGGCGAGCAGTACTTC.

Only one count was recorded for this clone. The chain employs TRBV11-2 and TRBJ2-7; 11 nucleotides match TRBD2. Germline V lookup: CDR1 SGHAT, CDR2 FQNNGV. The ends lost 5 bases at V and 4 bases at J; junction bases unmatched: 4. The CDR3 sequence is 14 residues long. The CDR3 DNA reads TGTGCCAGCAGCCCAGGACTAGCGGGTTACGAGCAGTACTTC. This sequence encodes CASSPGLAGYEQYF.

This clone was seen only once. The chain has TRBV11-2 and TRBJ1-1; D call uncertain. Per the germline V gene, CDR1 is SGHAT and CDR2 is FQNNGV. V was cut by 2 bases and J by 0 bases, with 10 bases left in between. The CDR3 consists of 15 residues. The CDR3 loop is CASSLMGQMNTEAFF. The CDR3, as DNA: TGTGCCAGCAGCTTAATGGGTCAGATGAACACTGAAGCTTTCTTT. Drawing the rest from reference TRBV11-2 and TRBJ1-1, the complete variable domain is EAGVAQSPRYKIIEKRQSVAFWCNPISGHATLYWYQQILGQGPKLLIQFQNNGVVDDSQLPKDRFSAERLKGVDSTLKIQPAKLEDSAVYLCASSLMGQMNTEAFFGQGTRLTVV.

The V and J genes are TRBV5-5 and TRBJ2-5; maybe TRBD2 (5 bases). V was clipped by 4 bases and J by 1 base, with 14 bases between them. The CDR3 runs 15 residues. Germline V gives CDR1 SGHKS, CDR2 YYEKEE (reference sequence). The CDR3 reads CASSRTWARQETQYF. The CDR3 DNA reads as TGTGCCAGCAGCCGGACTTGGGCGCGCCAAGAGACCCAGTACTTC.

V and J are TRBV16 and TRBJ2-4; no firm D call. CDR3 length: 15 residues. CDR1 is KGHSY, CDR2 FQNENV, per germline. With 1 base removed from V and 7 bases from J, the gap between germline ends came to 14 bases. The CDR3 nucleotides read TGTGCCAGCAGCCAATTTGGGCAAGTGGGGAACATTCAGTACTTC. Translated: CASSQFGQVGNIQYF.

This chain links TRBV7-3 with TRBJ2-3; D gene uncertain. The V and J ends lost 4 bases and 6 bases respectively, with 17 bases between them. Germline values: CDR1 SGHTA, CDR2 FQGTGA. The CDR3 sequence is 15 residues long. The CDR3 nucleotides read TGTGCCAGCAGCTCACGTAACCACGACGGGGATACGCAGTATTTT. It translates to CASSSRNHDGDTQYF.

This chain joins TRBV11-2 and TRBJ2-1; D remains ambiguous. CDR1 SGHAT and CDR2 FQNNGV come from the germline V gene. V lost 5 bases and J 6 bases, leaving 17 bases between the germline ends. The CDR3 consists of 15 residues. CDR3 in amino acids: CASSPLPQLFNEQFF. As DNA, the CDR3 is TGTGCCAGCAGCCCCCTCCCGCAACTATTCAATGAGCAGTTCTTC.

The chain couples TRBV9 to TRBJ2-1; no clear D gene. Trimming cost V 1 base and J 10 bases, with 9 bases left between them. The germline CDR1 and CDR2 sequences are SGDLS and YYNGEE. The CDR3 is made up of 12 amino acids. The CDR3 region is CASSVSSREQFF. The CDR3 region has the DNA TGTGCCAGCAGCGTATCATCCAGGGAGCAGTTCTTC.

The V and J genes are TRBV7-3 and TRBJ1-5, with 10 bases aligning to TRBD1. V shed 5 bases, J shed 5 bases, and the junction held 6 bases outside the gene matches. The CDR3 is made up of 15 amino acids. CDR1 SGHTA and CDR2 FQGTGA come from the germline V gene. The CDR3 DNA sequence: TGTGCCAGCAGCAATCGGGACAGGGGTGATCAGCCCCAGCATTTT. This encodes CASSNRDRGDQPQHF.